Presented here are 24 T cell receptor beta chains from one specimen sequenced in a study of response to subunit inactivated influenza vaccine. A single record per CDR3 protein comes from TCRdb applying MiXCR to the RT-PCR reads. The table records over 800,000 distinct CDR3 sequences, about 20% of them present only once. Sequencing used PBMCs from blood, obtained about 5 days after vaccination. These receptor sequences come from a man aged 45 to 65 who received an inactivated influenza vaccine.

This clonotype was seen more than once but under ten times. This rearrangement joins TRBV9 to TRBJ2-7, with unresolved D. The germline V gene has CDR1 SGDLS and CDR2 YYNGEE. V was clipped by 0 bases and J by 2 bases, with 9 bases between them. The CDR3 totals 14 residues. For the CDR3, the DNA is TGTGCCAGCAGCGTAGGAAGGACCCCCTACGAGCAGTACTTC. This codes for CASSVGRTPYEQYF. The full variable domain, its missing parts supplied by reference TRBV9 and TRBJ2-7, is DSGVTQTPKHLITATGQRVTLRCSPRSGDLSVYWYQQSLDQGLQFLIQYYNGEERAKGNILERFSAQQFPDLHSELNLSSLELGDSALYFCASSVGRTPYEQYFGPGTRLTVT.

The chain joins TRBV4-3 to TRBJ2-1; D may be TRBD2 (6 bases). CDR1 is LGHNA, CDR2 YSLEER, per germline. This CDR3 has 17 amino acids. The V gene lost 0 bases and the J gene lost 0 bases, with 12 bases spanning the gap. The CDR3: CASSQDGSSASYNEQFF. DNA of the CDR3: TGCGCCAGCAGCCAAGATGGTTCTAGCGCCTCCTACAATGAGCAGTTCTTC.

As for this clonotype: Sequence at one end of the junction differs from germline and may be a read error. CDR3 coding DNA: TGCGCCAGCAGCTTGGTAGGTGGGCGGATGAGCTCCTACAATGAGCAGACCTTC. This encodes CASSLVGGRMSSYNEQTF. The V and J genes are TRBV5-1 and TRBJ2-1; D remains unclear. Per the germline V gene, CDR1 is SGHRS and CDR2 is YFSETQ. This CDR3 comprises 18 residues.

The V gene is TRBV6-1, the J gene TRBJ2-7; TRBD2 aligns across 10 bases. The CDR3 extends over 14 amino acids. Germline V lookup: CDR1 MNHNS, CDR2 SASEGT. J gave up 3 bases and V 5 bases, and 4 bases lay outside the gene matches. CDR3 residues: CASSSGRVHYEQYF. CDR3 DNA: TGTGCCAGCAGTAGCGGGAGGGTACACTACGAGCAGTACTTC.

This clonotype was observed many times. The CDR3 protein is CATSDLPVNEQFF. Written as DNA, the CDR3 is TGTGCCACCAGTGATTTGCCGGTCAATGAGCAGTTCTTC. The chain is built from TRBV24-1 and TRBJ2-1; no firm D call. Germline V gives CDR1 KGHDR, CDR2 SFDVKD. CDR3 length: 13 residues. V was trimmed by 0 bases and J by 6 bases, leaving 5 bases between them.

This chain connects TRBV7-9 to TRBJ2-3; TRBD1 matches at 9 bases. CDR1 is SEHNR, CDR2 FQNEAQ, per germline (reference sequence). There are 12 residues in the CDR3. V trimming: 11 bases; J trimming: 4 bases; junction bases outside the gene matches: 4. CDR3 residues: CAFDRGADTQYF. CDR3 nucleotides: TGTGCCTTTGACAGGGGGGCAGATACGCAGTATTTT.

V gene TRBV12-3 or TRBV12-4 combines with J gene TRBJ1-1; no reliable D call. CDR3 length: 15 amino acids. Trimming removed 6 bases at V and 1 base at J, with 15 bases between. CDR3: CASSPQDWGNTEAFF. CDR3 coding DNA: TGTGCCAGCAGCCCTCAGGACTGGGGGAACACTGAAGCTTTCTTT.

V gene TRBV3-1 combines with J gene TRBJ2-7; no reliable D call. CDR1 LGHDT and CDR2 YNNKEL come from the germline V gene (reference sequence). This CDR3 region has 14 residues. Trimming removed 1 base at V and 2 bases at J, with 9 bases between. The CDR3 nucleotides are TGTGCCAGCAGCCAAGGGGTCAGGACCTACGAGCAGTACTTC. It encodes CASSQGVRTYEQYF.

This clonotype came up a few times. This sequence joins TRBV10-3 and TRBJ2-5; 7 bases line up with TRBD1. This CDR3 is 13 amino acids long. The germline CDR1 and CDR2 sequences are ENHRY and SYGVKD. V shed 6 bases, J shed 3 bases, and the junction held 4 bases outside the gene matches. CDR3 coding DNA: TGTGCCATCAGACTTACAGGGGAAGAGACCCAGTACTTC. The encoded protein is CAIRLTGEETQYF.

The chain employs TRBV10-3 and TRBJ2-2, with D perhaps matching TRBD1 (6 bases). The CDR3 is made up of 15 amino acids. Germline-derived CDR1 and CDR2 are ENHRY and SYGVKD. Trimming removed 4 bases at V and 4 bases at J, with 13 bases between. Here the CDR3 DNA reads TGTGCCATCAGTGCCGTAGACAGGACCACCGGGGAGCTGTTTTTT. It translates to CAISAVDRTTGELFF.

Ten or more counts support this clonotype. This rearrangement joins TRBV5-5 to TRBJ2-5, with D perhaps assigned TRBD1 or TRBD2 (6 bases each). The CDR3 is 13 amino acids. V lost 2 bases to trimming and J lost 4 bases, with 9 bases between them. Germline V lookup: CDR1 SGHKS, CDR2 YYEKEE (reference sequence). The CDR3 is CASSLKGGETQYF. The CDR3 nucleotides read TGTGCCAGCAGCTTAAAGGGGGGAGAGACCCAGTACTTC.

This clonotype was counted between two and nine times. This chain joins TRBV4-3 and TRBJ1-3; D might be TRBD1 (5 bases). CDR1 and CDR2 (germline): LGHNA, YSLEER. The CDR3 extends over 15 amino acids. Deletions cut 4 bases from V and 0 bases from J, with 10 bases between. The CDR3 reads CASSPQGNSGNTIYF. The DNA for the CDR3 is TGCGCCAGCAGCCCCCAGGGCAACTCTGGAAACACCATATATTTT.

The sample holds a few counts of this clonotype. J is TRBJ2-5 and V is TRBV20-1; tentative D call: TRBD2 (5 bases). The CDR3 contains 12 residues. Trimming removed 5 bases at V and 5 bases at J, with 12 bases between. Germline V gives CDR1 DFQATT, CDR2 SNEGSKA (reference sequence). In DNA, the CDR3 is TGCAGTGCTCTCCCCACGGGGGAGACCCAGTACTTC. It yields the protein CSALPTGETQYF.

The chain is built from TRBV7-2 and TRBJ2-2; D not certain. Trimming took 1 base from V and 7 from J, leaving 13 bases between them. The CDR3 loop spans 15 amino acids. Germline V gene lookup returns CDR1 SGHTA and CDR2 FQGNSA. DNA for the CDR3: TGTGCCAGCAGCTTAGATTCCCGCCTCGGCGGGGAGCTGTTTTTT. Translated: CASSLDSRLGGELFF.

The gene calls are TRBV29-1 and TRBJ2-3; 8 nucleotides agree with TRBD2. Trimming at V came to 6 bases and at J to 2 bases, leaving 10 bases not matched to a gene. This CDR3 is 15 amino acids long. The germline CDR1 and CDR2 sequences are SQVTM and ANQGSEA. CDR3 sequence reads: CSVVGAGGLTDTQYF. As DNA, the CDR3 is TGCAGCGTAGTTGGGGCGGGAGGACTCACAGATACGCAGTATTTT.

DNA for the CDR3: TGTGCCAGCAGTTACCTCAGGGGCCAACTTACCTACGAGCAGTACTTC. It encodes CASSYLRGQLTYEQYF. The V call is TRBV6-2 or TRBV6-3, the J call TRBJ2-7; tentatively, D is TRBD1 (6 bases). The V gene lost 2 bases and the J gene lost 2 bases, with 16 bases spanning the gap. Germline values: CDR1 MNHEY, CDR2 SVGEGT. CDR3 length: 16 amino acids.

As for this clonotype: A junction end diverges from the germline sequence, so it may reflect a read error. The CDR3 bases are TGTGCCAGCAGTCCGTTGAGCGGGGGGAAGTACGAGGAGTACTTC. Translating gives CASSPLSGGKYEEYF. V gene TRBV6-2 or TRBV6-3 combines with J gene TRBJ2-7; 9 nucleotides agree with TRBD2. Germline assignment: CDR1 MNHEY and CDR2 SVGEGT. The length of the CDR3 is 15 residues.

The rearrangement joins TRBV5-1 to TRBJ2-6; D might be TRBD1 (5 bases). Germline V gene sequence: CDR1 SGHRS, CDR2 YFSETQ. V was shortened by 3 bases and J by 2 bases, with 9 bases between the two germline ends. CDR3 length equals 15 residues. CDR3 in DNA: TGCGCCAGCAGCTCACAGGCTGCTGGGGCCAACGTCCTGACTTTC. Translation gives CASSSQAAGANVLTF.

Ten or more counts support this clonotype. Here the CDR3 DNA reads TGTGCCAGCAGTTACAAGGGGGCCAACGTCCTGACTTTC. It translates to CASSYKGANVLTF. The chain carries TRBV6-5 and TRBJ2-6; D is unclear. V lost 2 bases and J 4 bases, leaving 3 bases between the germline ends. Germline-derived CDR1 and CDR2 are MNHEY and SVGAGI. This CDR3 is 13 amino acids long.

The chain has TRBV20-1 and TRBJ2-1; D is possibly TRBD1 (6 bases). The J call may be incorrect, as the DNA end agrees better with TRBJ2-7. The CDR3 contains 13 residues. CDR1 and CDR2 from the germline V gene are DFQATT and SNEGSKA (reference sequence). The DNA for the CDR3 is TGCAGTGTCGCAGGGGTGATAAGGAATGAGCAGTACTTC. Protein sequence: CSVAGVIRNEQYF.

This clonotype was observed at least ten times. J is TRBJ2-1 and V is TRBV10-3; 9 nucleotides agree with TRBD2. V gave up 0 bases and J gave up 5 bases; unmatched junction bases: 5. This CDR3 is 16 amino acids long. CDR1 and CDR2 (germline): ENHRY, SYGVKD. The CDR3 sequence: CAISESGLAGNNEQFF. The CDR3 coding sequence is TGTGCCATCAGTGAGTCGGGGCTAGCGGGAAACAATGAGCAGTTCTTC.

This clonotype was counted only a few times. This chain joins TRBV20-1 and TRBJ1-6, with TRBD1 identical over 9 bases. V lost 4 bases, J lost 7 bases, and 2 bases stayed unmatched. The CDR3 runs 13 residues. Germline assignment: CDR1 DFQATT and CDR2 SNEGSKA (reference sequence). CDR3 loop: CSATGTGNSPLHF. For the CDR3, the DNA is TGCAGTGCTACAGGGACAGGGAATTCACCCCTCCACTTT.

V and J are TRBV5-5 and TRBJ2-5, with 10 bases aligning to TRBD2. Germline CDR1 reads SGHKS; CDR2 reads YYEKEE (reference sequence). The CDR3 consists of 14 residues. With V trimmed by 7 bases and J by 0 bases, 3 bases remained unmatched. The CDR3 protein is CASGLAEYQETQYF. The CDR3 nucleotides are TGTGCCAGCGGACTAGCGGAGTACCAAGAGACCCAGTACTTC.

In its sample, this clonotype was seen a few times. This rearrangement joins TRBV2 to TRBJ2-1; no reliable D call. The CDR3 is 12 residues long. Between the trimmed V and J ends, which lost 7 bases and 4 bases, there was a span of 8 bases. Per germline, CDR1 SNHLY and CDR2 FYNNEI. CDR3 in DNA: TGTGCCAGCACAATAGAGTACAATGAGCAGTTCTTC. Translated, it gives CASTIEYNEQFF.